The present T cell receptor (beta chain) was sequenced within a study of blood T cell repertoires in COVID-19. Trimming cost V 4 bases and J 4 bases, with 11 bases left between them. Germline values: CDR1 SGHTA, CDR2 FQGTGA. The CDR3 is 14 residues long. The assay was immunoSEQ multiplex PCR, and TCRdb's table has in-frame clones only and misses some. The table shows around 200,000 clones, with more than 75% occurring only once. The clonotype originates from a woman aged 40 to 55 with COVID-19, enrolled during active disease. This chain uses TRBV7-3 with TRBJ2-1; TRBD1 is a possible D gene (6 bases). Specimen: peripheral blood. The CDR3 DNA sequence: TGTGCCAGCAGCTCGGACAGCCAATACAATGAGCAGTTCTTC. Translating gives CASSSDSQYNEQFF.